Shown below are 16 T cell receptor beta chains from a single sample sequenced in a study of radiation and T cells in renal cell carcinoma. Time point: blood 2 weeks post-SBRT. Noted treatment: 15 Gy SBRT to primary tumor, nephrectomy 4 weeks later. The table came from immunoSEQ multiplex PCR; TCRdb's copy has only in-frame clones and leaves some out. The table shows 95,000 to 150,000 clones, with 81% occurring only once. Sequencing was performed on blood, taken from a patient whose treatment included radiotherapy and nephrectomy. These receptor sequences come from a man between 45 and 60 years old with renal cell carcinoma.

This chain joins TRBV25-1 and TRBJ1-4; 10 positions agree with TRBD1. The germline CDR1 and CDR2 sequences are MGHDK and SYGVNS. V was pared by 6 bases and J by 7 bases, with 11 bases of the junction left unmatched. This CDR3 is built from 16 residues. In nucleotides, the CDR3 is TGTGCCAGCAGCCCCTGGGGGACAGGGGAAATTGAAAAACTGTTTTTT. This codes for CASSPWGTGEIEKLFF. Together with reference TRBV25-1 and TRBJ1-4, the CDR3 gives the full variable domain: EADIYQTPRYLVIGTGKKITLECSQTMGHDKMYWYQQDPGMELHLIHYSYGVNSTEKGDLSSESTVSRIRTEHFPLTLESARPSHTSQYLCASSPWGTGEIEKLFFGSGTQLSVL.

The chain joins TRBV30 to TRBJ2-5; 11 nucleotides align to TRBD1. The V segment lost 7 bases and the J segment 13 bases; nucleotides outside the gene matches: 8. The CDR3 contains 11 residues. Germline V gene data show CDR1 as GTSNPN and CDR2 as SVGIG (reference sequence). The CDR3 nucleotides are TGTGCCTTGGGACAGGGGGAAAATTCGTACTTC. Protein product: CALGQGENSYF.

This rearrangement joins TRBV5-1 to TRBJ2-5, with D possibly being TRBD1 or TRBD2 (7 bases each). The CDR3 runs 18 residues. V lost 3 bases and J 2 bases, leaving 23 bases between the germline ends. In germline, CDR1 is SGHRS, CDR2 YFSETQ. The CDR3 sequence: CASSWGRGQRNLQETQYF. The CDR3 DNA follows: TGCGCCAGCAGCTGGGGGAGGGGACAGCGAAACTTACAAGAGACCCAGTACTTC.

The CDR3 here is CARTDGLNGETQYF. The CDR3 DNA sequence: TGTGCCCGGACGGACGGGCTAAATGGGGAGACCCAGTACTTC. The V and J genes are TRBV30 and TRBJ2-5; D remains unclear. The germline CDR1 and CDR2 sequences are GTSNPN and SVGIG (reference sequence). The CDR3 covers 14 residues. V dropped 8 bases and J dropped 5 bases, with 21 bases sitting between them.

The CDR3 reads CASSQAPPGTGGMNEQFF. The CDR3 DNA reads as TGCGCCAGCAGCCAAGCCCCCCCCGGGACAGGGGGCATGAATGAGCAGTTCTTC. This rearrangement joins TRBV4-1 to TRBJ2-1; 12 positions agree with TRBD1. The CDR3 has 18 residues. V trimming: 1 base; J trimming: 7 bases; junction bases outside the gene matches: 11. CDR1 is MGHRA and CDR2 is YSYEKL in the germline V gene.

This chain connects TRBV18 to TRBJ1-5; D is unclear. The V end lost 2 bases, the J end lost 0 bases, and 8 bases lay between the germline ends. The germline V gene encodes CDR1 KGHSH and CDR2 LQKENI. The CDR3 has 15 amino acids. CDR3 nucleotide sequence: TGTGCCAGCTCACCAAACCATTATAGCAATCAGCCCCAGCATTTT. This gives the protein CASSPNHYSNQPQHF.

The CDR3 spells CASSLSGTGASGGFYTF. The CDR3 bases are TGTGCCAGCAGCTTATCCGGGACAGGGGCATCGGGAGGCTTCTACACCTTC. The chain uses TRBV7-2 and TRBJ1-2; 10 positions match TRBD1. J was trimmed by 10 bases and V by 2 bases; bases with no gene match: 16. The germline V gene encodes CDR1 SGHTA and CDR2 FQGNSA. The CDR3 extends over 17 amino acids.

The chain uses TRBV30 and TRBJ2-5, with D unclear. Trimming removed 1 base from V and 0 bases from J, with 6 bases in between. Germline V gene sequence: CDR1 GTSNPN, CDR2 SVGIG (reference sequence). The CDR3 loop spans 13 amino acids. The CDR3 sequence is CAWSGLNQETQYF. CDR3 nucleotide sequence: TGTGCCTGGAGTGGACTGAACCAAGAGACCCAGTACTTC. Filled out from reference TRBV30 and TRBJ2-5, the complete variable domain reads SQTIHQWPATLVQPVGSPLSLECTVEGTSNPNLYWYRQAAGRGLQLLFYSVGIGQISSEVPQNLSASRPQDRQFILSSKKLLLSDSGFYLCAWSGLNQETQYFGPGTRLLVL.

The rearrangement joins TRBV7-8 to TRBJ2-7; D is unresolved. Germline V gene lookup returns CDR1 SGHVS and CDR2 FQNEAQ. The CDR3 spans 14 residues. V lost 4 bases and J 5 bases, leaving 15 bases between the germline ends. The CDR3 region has the DNA TGTGCCAGCAGCTCCGTTACAGCGTTTGACGAGCAGTACTTC. Translating gives CASSSVTAFDEQYF.

This chain connects TRBV7-6 to TRBJ2-1; 10 nucleotides align to TRBD2. The CDR3 is made up of 16 amino acids. The germline V gene encodes CDR1 SGHVS and CDR2 FNYEAQ. V shed 1 base, J shed 1 base, and the junction held 1 base outside the gene matches. As DNA, the CDR3 is TGTGCCAGCAGCTTAGAAGCGGGAGGGTCCTACAATGAGCAGTTCTTC. Its protein is CASSLEAGGSYNEQFF.

This chain links TRBV11-3 with TRBJ1-5, with 7 bases that match TRBD1. J was trimmed by 2 bases and V by 1 base; bases with no gene match: 5. This CDR3 spans 16 amino acids. CDR1 and CDR2 from the germline V gene are SGHNT and YENEEA. In DNA, the CDR3 is TGTGCCAGCAGCTTAGCCCACGGACAGGGCAATCAGCCCCAGCATTTT. Translated, it gives CASSLAHGQGNQPQHF.

This clone was seen more than once but under ten times. One end of the junction fails to match germline, which may point to a read error. This rearrangement joins TRBV28 to TRBJ2-6, with D unresolved. This CDR3 has 12 amino acids. Germline V gene data show CDR1 as MDHEN and CDR2 as SYDVKM. In DNA, the CDR3 is TGCGCGGCCCTCTCTGGGGCCAACGTCCTGACTTTC. This codes for CAALSGANVLTF.

The chain is built from TRBV5-1 and TRBJ2-3, with D perhaps matching TRBD2 (6 bases). CDR3 length: 17 residues. Germline CDR1 is SGHRS and CDR2 is YFSETQ. Trimming left V 3 bases short and J 0 bases short, with 17 bases between. This CDR3 reads CASSYPPQRVSTDTQYF. CDR3 coding DNA: TGCGCCAGCAGCTACCCCCCTCAGCGGGTTAGCACAGATACGCAGTATTTT.

The gene calls are TRBV15 and TRBJ2-7; D might be TRBD2 (5 bases). The ends were cut back, 0 bases at V and 4 bases at J, with 16 bases in the middle. The germline gives CDR1 LNHNV, CDR2 YYDKDF (reference sequence). This CDR3 region has 16 residues. The CDR3 loop reads CATSRDRVSGSYEQYF. CDR3 bases: TGTGCCACCAGCAGAGATCGCGTGTCGGGGTCATACGAGCAGTACTTC.

The chain carries TRBV7-9 and TRBJ2-1; TRBD2 agrees at 8 bases. The trim removed 4 bases at V and 6 bases at J, leaving 11 bases unmatched. Germline lookup yields CDR1 SEHNR and CDR2 FQNEAQ (reference sequence). This CDR3 contains 16 residues. In DNA, the CDR3 is TGTGCCAGCAGCTCGGTCGGGACTAGAGGGGGCAATGAGCAGTTCTTC. Translation: CASSSVGTRGGNEQFF.

Notes on this clone: This may be a read error, as it is one base from a much larger clone. The chain employs TRBV7-9 and TRBJ1-1, with D perhaps TRBD1 (5 bases). The CDR3 loop spans 13 amino acids. CDR1 and CDR2 (germline): SEHNR, FQNEAQ (reference sequence). The V end was cut by 3 bases, the J end by 1 base, with 6 bases between. CDR3 sequence reads: CASSFTGNTEAFF. Here the CDR3 DNA reads TGTGCCAGCAGCTTTACAGGGAACACTGAAGCTTTCTTT.